The 24 T cell receptor beta chains given below trace back to one sample, sequenced in a study of blood T cell repertoires in COVID-19. Sequenced by immunoSEQ multiplex PCR; TCRdb stores in-frame clones only, minus some. The sample carries almost 250,000 clones, about 82% recorded once. Sequenced material: peripheral blood. Receptors originate from a woman of 80 years or more with COVID-19, enrolled during active disease.

The V gene is TRBV2, the J gene TRBJ1-1, with D unresolved. CDR1 and CDR2 from the germline V gene are SNHLY and FYNNEI. Trimming pared 2 bases from V and 2 bases from J, leaving 6 bases between. This CDR3 spans 13 amino acids. CDR3 in DNA: TGTGCCAGCAGTGAAAATTATAACACTGAAGCTTTCTTT. Its protein is CASSENYNTEAFF.

The chain joins TRBV6-2 or TRBV6-3 to TRBJ2-1; D is perhaps TRBD2 (6 bases). Germline-derived CDR1 and CDR2 are MNHEY and SVGEGT. CDR3 length: 15 residues. Trimming cost V 4 bases and J 5 bases, with 15 bases left between them. For the CDR3, the DNA is TGTGCCAGCAGTTTCCGAGGACTACAAAACAATGAGCAGTTCTTC. Translation gives CASSFRGLQNNEQFF.

On this clone itself: Different DNA sequences within this sample yield the same CDR3. This sequence joins TRBV18 and TRBJ1-1; D remains unclear. Trimming left V 0 bases short and J 0 bases short, with 8 bases between. The CDR3 totals 15 residues. Germline assignment: CDR1 KGHSH and CDR2 LQKENI. CDR3 amino acids: CASSPPAGLNTEAFF. The CDR3 nucleotides are TGTGCCAGCTCACCACCGGCGGGCCTGAACACTGAAGCTTTCTTT.

The rearrangement uses TRBV5-1 and TRBJ1-2; 10 bases agree with TRBD1. Germline V gene sequence: CDR1 SGHRS, CDR2 YFSETQ. The CDR3 runs to 14 residues. V was clipped by 4 bases and J by 8 bases; unmatched bases: 8. This chain's CDR3 is CASSPRQGAEGYTF. DNA for the CDR3: TGCGCCAGCAGCCCGCGACAGGGGGCGGAGGGCTACACCTTC. Full variable domain (missing parts from reference TRBV5-1 and TRBJ1-2): KAGVTQTPRYLIKTRGQQVTLSCSPISGHRSVSWYQQTPGQGLQFLFEYFSETQRNKGNFPGRFSGRQFSNSRSEMNVSTLELGDSALYLCASSPRQGAEGYTFGSGTRLTVV.

V is TRBV10-3 and J is TRBJ2-2; TRBD2 matches 7 bases. The CDR3 loop spans 14 amino acids. CDR1 and CDR2 from the germline V gene are ENHRY and SYGVKD. With 10 bases clipped from V and 2 bases from J, the junction kept 7 bases outside the gene matches. The CDR3 DNA is TGTGCCACCCACGGGGGGATAAACACCGGGGAGCTGTTTTTT. It encodes CATHGGINTGELFF.

This clone was recorded only once. The genes are TRBV27 and TRBJ1-5; TRBD1 aligns across 9 bases. The CDR3 contains 12 residues. With 8 bases clipped from V and 7 bases from J, the junction kept 3 bases outside the gene matches. Germline V gene sequence: CDR1 MNHEY, CDR2 SMNVEV (reference sequence). In nucleotides, the CDR3 is TGTGCCAGCGGACAGGGGCTCCAGCCCCAGCATTTT. The encoded protein is CASGQGLQPQHF.

This clone was observed a single time. The genes are TRBV19 and TRBJ2-2; D might be TRBD1 (6 bases). The length of the CDR3 is 15 residues. V shed 7 bases and J shed 1 base, with 13 bases lying between them. CDR1 LNHDA and CDR2 SQIVND come from the germline V gene (reference sequence). The CDR3 nucleotides read TGTGCCAGTAAAACCGGGACAAAGAACACCGGGGAGCTGTTTTTT. This translates into CASKTGTKNTGELFF.

The rearrangement uses TRBV5-1 and TRBJ2-3; weak D call: TRBD1 (6 bases). The V gene's germline CDR1 is SGHRS and CDR2 YFSETQ. This CDR3 comprises 15 residues. V lost 4 bases and J lost 6, with 18 bases in between. CDR3 sequence reads: CASSTQGLVSDTQYF. In nucleotides, the CDR3 is TGCGCCAGCAGCACACAGGGTTTAGTATCGGATACGCAGTATTTT.

The V call is TRBV6-1, the J call TRBJ2-7; 8 nucleotides match TRBD1. V shed 2 bases, J shed 2 bases, and the junction held 2 bases outside the gene matches. CDR3 length: 14 residues. In germline, CDR1 is MNHNS, CDR2 SASEGT. The CDR3 DNA sequence: TGTGCCAGCAGTGAACAGGGGGCCCCCTACGAGCAGTACGTC. It yields the protein CASSEQGAPYEQYV.

The chain carries TRBV28 and TRBJ1-1; the match to TRBD1 covers 7 bases. Germline values: CDR1 MDHEN, CDR2 SYDVKM. Germline trimming cut 8 bases from V and 7 bases from J; bases unmatched to any gene: 16. The CDR3 extends over 15 amino acids. CDR3 region: CASRTIHEGADEAFF. The CDR3 bases are TGTGCCAGCCGTACAATCCACGAGGGGGCCGATGAAGCTTTCTTT.

The gene calls are TRBV5-1 and TRBJ2-1, with a possible D match to TRBD1 (7 bases). This CDR3 is built from 15 residues. Between the trimmed V and J ends, which lost 0 bases and 8 bases, there was a span of 15 bases. Germline values: CDR1 SGHRS, CDR2 YFSETQ. DNA of the CDR3: TGCGCCAGCAGCTTGGTGGGACTCCAGGGGGATGAGCAGTTCTTC. It is translated as CASSLVGLQGDEQFF. The full variable domain, its missing parts supplied by reference TRBV5-1 and TRBJ2-1, is KAGVTQTPRYLIKTRGQQVTLSCSPISGHRSVSWYQQTPGQGLQFLFEYFSETQRNKGNFPGRFSGRQFSNSRSEMNVSTLELGDSALYLCASSLVGLQGDEQFFGPGTRLTVL.

This sequence joins TRBV6-5 and TRBJ2-4, with D possibly matching TRBD2 (6 bases). Trimming removed 4 bases at V and 1 base at J, with 14 bases between. The germline V gene encodes CDR1 MNHEY and CDR2 SVGAGI. The CDR3 sequence is 16 residues long. The CDR3 DNA sequence: TGTGCCAGCAGTTGGTACTGGGAGGCCGCCAAAAACATTCAGTACTTC. Amino acid sequence: CASSWYWEAAKNIQYF.

The rearrangement joins TRBV7-9 to TRBJ1-3; D is uncertain. Germline CDR1 is SEHNR and CDR2 is FQNEAQ (reference sequence). Trimming shortened V by 1 base and J by 4 bases, and 5 bases separated the two germline ends. CDR3 length: 13 amino acids. Here the CDR3 DNA reads TGTGCCAGCAGCTTAGATCTGGGAAACACCATATATTTT. Its translation: CASSLDLGNTIYF.

The V and J genes are TRBV24-1 and TRBJ1-3; 7 nucleotides agree with TRBD1. The CDR3 has 15 residues. Looked up from germline, CDR1 is KGHDR and CDR2 is SFDVKD. V lost 4 bases to trimming and J lost 2 bases; unmatched junction nucleotides: 4. CDR3 sequence reads: CATSETGKAGNTIYF. CDR3 nucleotides: TGTGCCACCAGTGAGACAGGGAAAGCTGGAAACACCATATATTTT.

The V call is TRBV4-1, the J call TRBJ1-3, with D tentatively TRBD1 (5 bases). The CDR3 has 18 residues. V lost 4 bases to trimming and J lost 1 base, with 20 bases between them. Looked up from germline, CDR1 is MGHRA and CDR2 is YSYEKL. CDR3 sequence reads: CASSLTRGSTRSGNTIYF. DNA of the CDR3: TGCGCCAGCAGCCTCACACGGGGGTCTACGAGGTCTGGAAACACCATATATTTT.

The chain is built from TRBV4-3 and TRBJ1-5; D remains ambiguous. CDR1 is LGHNA and CDR2 is YSLEER in the germline V gene. The length of the CDR3 is 14 residues. Trimming removed 8 bases from V and 4 bases from J, with 15 bases in between. The CDR3 spells CASSRSVENQPQHF. The CDR3 DNA reads TGCGCCAGCTCTAGATCCGTAGAGAATCAGCCCCAGCATTTT.

The V gene is TRBV6-9, the J gene TRBJ1-5; 7 nucleotides line up with TRBD1. Trimming removed 6 bases from V and 8 bases from J; junction bases left unmatched: 4. The CDR3 totals 12 residues. Looked up from germline, CDR1 is MNHGY and CDR2 is SVAAGI. In nucleotides, the CDR3 is TGTGCCAGCAGACCCAGGGGGGAGCCCCAGCATTTT. Translating gives CASRPRGEPQHF.

V is TRBV28 and J is TRBJ1-5; D gene ambiguous. The CDR3 loop spans 12 amino acids. Trimming shortened V by 1 base and J by 9 bases, and 7 bases separated the two germline ends. Germline CDR1 and CDR2: MDHEN and SYDVKM. This CDR3 reads CASSLSGRPQHF. The CDR3 DNA is TGTGCCAGCAGTTTATCAGGCCGGCCCCAGCATTTT.

This clone was recorded a few times. This chain connects TRBV5-1 to TRBJ1-5; TRBD1 agrees at 7 bases. CDR3 length: 15 residues. CDR1 and CDR2 from the germline V gene are SGHRS and YFSETQ. V dropped 4 bases and J dropped 3; count of bases not matched to a gene: 7. The CDR3 DNA is TGCGCCAGCAGCCCCGGGACAGCGGACAATCAGCCCCAGCATTTT. Protein product: CASSPGTADNQPQHF.

The chain is built from TRBV5-1 and TRBJ2-2, with D perhaps matching TRBD2 (7 bases). Germline CDR1 reads SGHRS; CDR2 reads YFSETQ. The CDR3 contains 16 residues. V lost 4 bases and J 4 bases, leaving 17 bases between the germline ends. The CDR3 sequence is CASSIGQRGPTGELFF. The DNA of the CDR3 is TGCGCCAGCAGCATTGGACAGCGGGGACCCACCGGGGAGCTGTTTTTT.

The chain's CDR3 is CASSTGGGPITYTF. As DNA, the CDR3 is TGTGCCAGCAGCACGGGGGGGGGTCCGATAACCTACACCTTC. V and J are TRBV7-2 and TRBJ1-2, with D perhaps TRBD1 (5 bases). The CDR3 has 14 amino acids. V lost 5 bases and J lost 10, with 20 bases in between. Germline CDR1 SGHTA, CDR2 FQGNSA.

V gene TRBV25-1 combines with J gene TRBJ1-2; D is unclear. The germline gives CDR1 MGHDK, CDR2 SYGVNS. The CDR3 covers 11 residues. Trimming stripped 4 bases from V and 7 bases from J, with 7 bases between. CDR3 amino acids: CASSVLSGYTF. In DNA form, the CDR3 reads TGTGCCAGCAGTGTTCTAAGTGGCTACACCTTC.

The J gene is TRBJ1-2, the V gene TRBV19, with 7 bases fitting TRBD1. V dropped 4 bases and J dropped 5; count of bases not matched to a gene: 16. The CDR3 runs 17 residues. Germline CDR1 is LNHDA and CDR2 is SQIVND (reference sequence). The CDR3 here is CASSTLGTDKGLYGYTF. The CDR3 bases are TGTGCCAGTAGTACCCTCGGGACAGATAAGGGGTTATATGGCTACACCTTC.

This clone showed up just once. The chain couples TRBV5-1 to TRBJ2-3, with D possibly TRBD2 on 7 matching bases. V was cut by 2 bases and J by 3 bases, with 16 bases left in between. The CDR3 spans 16 residues. Germline lookup yields CDR1 SGHRS and CDR2 YFSETQ. The CDR3 spells CASSFLSGGLTDTQYF. The CDR3 DNA is TGCGCCAGCAGCTTTTTGTCGGGGGGCCTAACAGATACGCAGTATTTT. The full variable domain, its missing parts supplied by reference TRBV5-1 and TRBJ2-3, is KAGVTQTPRYLIKTRGQQVTLSCSPISGHRSVSWYQQTPGQGLQFLFEYFSETQRNKGNFPGRFSGRQFSNSRSEMNVSTLELGDSALYLCASSFLSGGLTDTQYFGPGTRLTVL.